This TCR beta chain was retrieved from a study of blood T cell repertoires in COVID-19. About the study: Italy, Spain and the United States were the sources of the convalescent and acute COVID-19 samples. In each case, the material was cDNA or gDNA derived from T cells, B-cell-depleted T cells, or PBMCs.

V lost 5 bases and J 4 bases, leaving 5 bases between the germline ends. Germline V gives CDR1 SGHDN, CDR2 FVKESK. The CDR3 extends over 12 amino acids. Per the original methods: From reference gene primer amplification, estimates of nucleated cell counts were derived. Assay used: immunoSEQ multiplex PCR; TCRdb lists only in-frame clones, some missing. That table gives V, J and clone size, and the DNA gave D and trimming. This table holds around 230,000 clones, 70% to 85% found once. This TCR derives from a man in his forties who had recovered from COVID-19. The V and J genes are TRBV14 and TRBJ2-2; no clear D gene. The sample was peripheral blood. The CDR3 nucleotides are TGTGCCAGCAGCGTCAGCACCGGGGAGCTGTTTTTT. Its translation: CASSVSTGELFF.